This T cell receptor (beta chain) came from a study of OX40 agonist ivuxolimab in advanced cancers. There are many counts of this clone. The data were produced by immunoSEQ multiplex PCR, yet TCRdb's version contains in-frame clones alone and is incomplete. The sample lists more than 35,000 clones; approximately 80% were seen once. V was cut by 2 bases and J by 7 bases, with 11 bases left in between. Germline-derived CDR1 and CDR2 are LGHNA and YNFKEQ. The CDR3 contains 13 residues. The clonotype comes from an adult with an advanced solid tumor such as melanoma, head and neck, liver or kidney cancer. This chain joins TRBV4-2 and TRBJ1-2; D gene ambiguous. The source material was CD4+ or CD8+ T cells sorted from blood, sampled in a trial of the OX40 agonist ivuxolimab. This chain's CDR3 is CASSQIEVPGYTF. The CDR3 bases are TGTGCCAGCAGCCAAATCGAGGTGCCTGGCTACACCTTC.